These 6 T cell receptor beta chains were sequenced from one sample in a study of T cell responses to AZD1222 COVID-19 vaccine. The protocol was immunoSEQ multiplex PCR, while the TCRdb copy is restricted to in-frame clones and leaves out a portion. The sample lists around 110,000 clones, roughly 88% occurring once. The sequences come from peripheral blood, collected on day 0 of AZD1222 vaccination. The origin of the receptors is an adult in good health.

V and J are TRBV3-1 (or the pseudogene TRBV3-2) and TRBJ2-1; D call uncertain. The CDR3 extends over 12 amino acids. Trimming removed 3 bases from V and 6 bases from J, with 6 bases in between. Germline V gene sequence: CDR1 LGHDT, CDR2 YNNKEL (reference sequence). CDR3 DNA: TGTGCCAGCAGCCAGACCCGCAATGAGCAGTTCTTC. Translating it yields CASSQTRNEQFF.

V is TRBV28 and J is TRBJ2-5; D unclear. Germline lookup yields CDR1 MDHEN and CDR2 SYDVKM. Trimming shortened V by 3 bases and J by 5 bases, and 4 bases separated the two germline ends. The CDR3 contains 11 residues. CDR3: CASSFRETQYF. DNA of the CDR3: TGTGCCAGCAGTTTCCGGGAGACCCAGTACTTC.

The rearrangement links TRBV7-9 to TRBJ2-3; 8 nucleotides agree with TRBD2. The germline CDR1 and CDR2 sequences are SEHNR and FQNEAQ (reference sequence). The CDR3 has 16 residues. After removal of 2 bases from V and 4 bases from J, the junction contained 8 bases not matched to a gene. Written as DNA, the CDR3 is TGTGCCAGCAGCTTATGGTCGAGCGGGGGAGCAGATACGCAGTATTTT. Residues: CASSLWSSGGADTQYF.

This chain joins TRBV7-2 and TRBJ1-1; D uncertain. Between the trimmed V and J ends, which lost 4 bases and 3 bases, there was a span of 9 bases. Germline V lookup: CDR1 SGHTA, CDR2 FQGNSA. This CDR3 spans 13 amino acids. The CDR3 loop reads CASSSGMDTEAFF. CDR3 in DNA: TGTGCCAGCAGCTCGGGGATGGACACTGAAGCTTTCTTT.

The rearrangement joins TRBV29-1 to TRBJ1-1; D is unclear. Germline V CDR1 and CDR2: SQVTM, ANQGSEA. This CDR3 is built from 12 residues. V was trimmed by 8 bases and J by 2 bases, leaving 12 bases between them. The chain's CDR3 is CSFRAPNTEAFF. CDR3 bases: TGCAGCTTCCGGGCTCCAAACACTGAAGCTTTCTTT. Combining the CDR3 with reference TRBV29-1 and TRBJ1-1 gives the whole variable domain SAVISQKPSRDICQRGTSLTIQCQVDSQVTMMFWYRQQPGQSLTLIATANQGSEATYESGFVIDKFPISRPNLTFSTLTVSNMSPEDSSIYLCSFRAPNTEAFFGQGTRLTVV.

This sequence joins TRBV7-6 and TRBJ2-7, with 8 nucleotides matching TRBD2. The germline gives CDR1 SGHVS, CDR2 FNYEAQ. The CDR3 spans 15 residues. The junction had 12 bases not matched to a gene; V was cut back by 7 bases and J by 4 bases. DNA for the CDR3: TGTGCCAGCATCAATGCTCCGGGAGGGGGGTACGAGCAGTACTTC. This sequence encodes CASINAPGGGYEQYF.